This TCR beta chain was observed in a study of T cell repertoires in cytomegalovirus infection. Study information: Public TCR beta signatures were indicative of both CMV infection and a matching HLA type.

CDR3 size: 14 residues. J was trimmed by 7 bases and V by 6 bases; bases with no gene match: 8. Germline CDR1 reads MNHEY; CDR2 reads SVGAGI. The study, taken as a whole, reports: The ex vivo response was dominated by HLA-C-restricted CMV-specific TCR beta clonotypes. CMV carriers with the relevant HLA were identified by cumulative public TCR beta family frequency.

TCRdb re-called the reads through MiXCR, storing one row per CDR3 protein. The sample lists 500,000 or so distinct CDR3 sequences, 16% seen once, with more than 20% in the top ten. A note on this clonotype: Its antigen remains unidentified.

The chain recombines TRBV6-5 with TRBJ2-5; 10 positions agree with TRBD1. Sequenced: CD8+ T cells from PBMCs. The sequence was obtained from a human donor in good health (CMV status not recorded). Some clones in this sample may be carry-over from other donors' samples. In DNA form, the CDR3 reads TGTGCCAGCAGAGCACCGGGACAGGGGCCGACCCAGTACTTC. Translated: CASRAPGQGPTQYF.